The present T cell receptor (beta chain) was sequenced within a study of T cells in Graves' hyperthyroidism and ophthalmopathy. Investigators excluded patients with uncontrolled infection, other autoimmune disease, pregnancy or lactation. Blood dates from first hyperthyroidism diagnosis, before any ophthalmopathy symptoms. Using RNA transcripts as the source, TCR beta CDR3 regions were amplified. RT-PCR in the first round (using the HTBI primer set) targeted the TCR CDR3. One entry per CDR3 protein results from TCRdb running MiXCR on the multiplex PCR reads. Here the sample spans 350,000 to 450,000 distinct CDR3 sequences, approximately 18% being singletons. This clonotype came up a few times. A much bigger clone sits one base away, suggesting this may be a read error. The CDR3 runs 15 residues. V lost 3 bases to trimming and J lost 5 bases, with 17 bases between them. Per the germline V gene, CDR1 is LGHDT and CDR2 is YNNKEL (reference sequence).

This receptor was taken from a woman aged 25 to 45 with Graves' hyperthyroidism that later progressed to Graves' ophthalmopathy. Sequencing was performed on blood. The chain couples TRBV3-1 to TRBJ2-7; D remains unclear. This CDR3 reads CASSHNGPARNEQYF. CDR3 nucleotides: TGTGCCAGCAGCCATAATGGACCAGCTCGCAACGAGCAGTACTTC.